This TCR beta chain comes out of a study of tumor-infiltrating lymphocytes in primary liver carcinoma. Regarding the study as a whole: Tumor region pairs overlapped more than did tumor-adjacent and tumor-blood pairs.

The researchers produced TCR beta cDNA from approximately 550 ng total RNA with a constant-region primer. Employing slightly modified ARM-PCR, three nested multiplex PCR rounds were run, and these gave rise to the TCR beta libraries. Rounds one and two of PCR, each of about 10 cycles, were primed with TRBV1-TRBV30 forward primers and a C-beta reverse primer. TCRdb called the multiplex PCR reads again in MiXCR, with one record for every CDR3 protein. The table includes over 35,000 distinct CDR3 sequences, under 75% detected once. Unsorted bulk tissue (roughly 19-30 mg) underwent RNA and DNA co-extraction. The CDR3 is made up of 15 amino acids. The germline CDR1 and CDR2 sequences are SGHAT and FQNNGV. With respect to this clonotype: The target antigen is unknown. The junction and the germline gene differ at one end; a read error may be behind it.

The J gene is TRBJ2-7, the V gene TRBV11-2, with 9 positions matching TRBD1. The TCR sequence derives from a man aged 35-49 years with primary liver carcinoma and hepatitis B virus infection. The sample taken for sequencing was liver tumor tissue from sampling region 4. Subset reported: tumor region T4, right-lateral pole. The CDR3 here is CASNLQWTGENEHYF. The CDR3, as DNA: TGTGCCAGCAACTTACAATGGACAGGGGAAAACGAGCACTACTTC.